The present entry profiles one TCR beta chain with its context. Its antigen is still unknown. The junction departs from the called germline gene at one end, perhaps through a read error. This CDR3 spans 17 amino acids. Germline loops: CDR1 SGDLS, CDR2 YYNGEE. TCRdb reprocessed the 5' RACE reads via MiXCR and lists one record per CDR3 protein. The profile shows roughly 50,000 distinct CDR3 sequences, approximately 17% of them singletons. Study observations and caveats: Greatest tumor Treg TCR overlap was with tumor naive CD4+ cells.

The rearrangement uses TRBV9 and TRBJ1-1; 8 bases line up with TRBD1. This receptor was obtained from a female donor with breast cancer. Material for sequencing was naive CD4+ T cells sorted from blood. The subset: naive CD4+ T cells, CD4+CD45RA+CD25-. This CDR3 is CASSVGRGPSDDTGAFF. CDR3 bases: TGTGCCAGCAGCGTAGGCAGGGGGCCCTCTGACGACACTGGAGCTTTCTTT.